Below, 9 T cell receptor beta chains from the same sample are listed, as sequenced in a study of cytomegalovirus exposure and HLA in healthy donors. The PCR contained 60 Vbeta and 13 Jbeta primers. Only in-frame clones appear in the TCRdb table, and some are missing; sequencing was by immunoSEQ multiplex PCR. The table lists some 200,000 clones, roughly 80% of them singletons. The source material was PBMCs. These receptors were taken from a man between 50 and 59 years old in good health and CMV-seronegative.

CDR3 sequence (DNA): TGTGCCAGCAGCTTAACCCCGGCGGTCACTGAAGCTTTCTTT. Translation gives CASSLTPAVTEAFF. This sequence joins TRBV7-2 and TRBJ1-1, with no clear D. The CDR3 has 14 amino acids. V was pared by 2 bases and J by 4 bases, with 11 bases between. CDR1 and CDR2 (germline): SGHTA, FQGNSA.

V usage is TRBV2 and J usage is TRBJ2-1; 10 bases line up with TRBD2. The germline V gene has CDR1 SNHLY and CDR2 FYNNEI. Losses at the gene ends were 4 bases for V and 4 bases for J; bases not matched to a gene: 7. CDR3 length: 16 residues. Here the CDR3 reads CASSGELAGRYNEQFF. CDR3 bases: TGTGCCAGCAGTGGGGAACTAGCGGGGCGTTACAATGAGCAGTTCTTC.

This clone has just one count. The chain recombines TRBV14 with TRBJ1-5; D possibly corresponds to TRBD1 (6 bases). Trimming pared 1 base from V and 0 bases from J, leaving 19 bases between. This CDR3 is 19 amino acids long. The germline CDR1 and CDR2 sequences are SGHDN and FVKESK. This CDR3 reads CASSQVPGRGDNSNQPQHF. The CDR3 DNA follows: TGTGCCAGCAGCCAAGTCCCCGGGAGGGGGGACAATAGCAATCAGCCCCAGCATTTT.

The chain employs TRBV27 and TRBJ2-2; 7 positions match TRBD1. This CDR3 contains 17 residues. Germline V gene lookup returns CDR1 MNHEY and CDR2 SMNVEV (reference sequence). The V segment lost 4 bases and the J segment 6 bases; nucleotides outside the gene matches: 14. The CDR3 here is CASSYATGKVSAGELFF. The CDR3 DNA reads TGTGCCAGCAGTTACGCGACAGGGAAGGTGTCGGCCGGGGAGCTGTTTTTT.

The V gene is TRBV4-1, the J gene TRBJ2-3; 11 nucleotides match TRBD2. Germline CDR1 and CDR2: MGHRA and YSYEKL. V shed 1 base and J 4 bases; nucleotides not matched to a gene: 4. This CDR3 comprises 16 residues. The CDR3 coding sequence is TGCGCCAGCAGCCAAGGGGCTAGCGGGGGGCCAGATACGCAGTATTTT. Residues: CASSQGASGGPDTQYF.

This chain connects TRBV6-5 to TRBJ2-1; perhaps TRBD1 as D (5 bases). Germline-derived CDR1 and CDR2 are MNHEY and SVGAGI. V was trimmed by 2 bases and J by 8 bases, leaving 16 bases between them. The CDR3 contains 15 residues. This chain's CDR3 is CASSYGASGWYEQFF. The CDR3, as DNA: TGTGCCAGCAGTTACGGGGCTAGTGGATGGTATGAGCAGTTCTTC.

The chain is built from TRBV19 and TRBJ1-1, with TRBD1 matching over 9 bases. The CDR3 totals 14 residues. J lost 2 bases, V lost 9 bases, and 7 bases had no gene match. Looked up from germline, CDR1 is LNHDA and CDR2 is SQIVND (reference sequence). The CDR3 DNA reads as TGTGCCAGCTATACGACAGGGGGAAACACTGAAGCTTTCTTT. Its translation: CASYTTGGNTEAFF.

This clone was observed a handful of times. V gene TRBV6-5 combines with J gene TRBJ1-2; TRBD1 agrees at 8 bases. V dropped 2 bases and J dropped 5; count of bases not matched to a gene: 10. This CDR3 region has 16 residues. The germline gives CDR1 MNHEY, CDR2 SVGAGI. The CDR3 nucleotides read TGTGCCAGCAGTTACGGAACTCAGGGGGCAATGTATGGCTACACCTTC. Amino acid sequence: CASSYGTQGAMYGYTF.

The V and J genes are TRBV9 and TRBJ2-2; possibly TRBD1 for D (5 bases). V lost 0 bases to trimming and J lost 0 bases, with 12 bases between them. Germline lookup yields CDR1 SGDLS and CDR2 YYNGEE. This CDR3 contains 17 residues. CDR3 region: CASSVASQGPNTGELFF. The CDR3 region has the DNA TGTGCCAGCAGCGTAGCTTCGCAGGGCCCGAACACCGGGGAGCTGTTTTTT. The variable domain in full, with the rest retrieved from reference TRBV9 and TRBJ2-2, is DSGVTQTPKHLITATGQRVTLRCSPRSGDLSVYWYQQSLDQGLQFLIQYYNGEERAKGNILERFSAQQFPDLHSELNLSSLELGDSALYFCASSVASQGPNTGELFFGEGSRLTVL.